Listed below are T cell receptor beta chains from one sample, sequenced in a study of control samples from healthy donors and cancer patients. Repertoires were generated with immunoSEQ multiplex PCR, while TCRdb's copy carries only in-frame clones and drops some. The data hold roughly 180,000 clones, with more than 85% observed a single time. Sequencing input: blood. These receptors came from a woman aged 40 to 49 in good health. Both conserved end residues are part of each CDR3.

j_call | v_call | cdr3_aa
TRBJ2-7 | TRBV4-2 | CASSQEKDEQYF
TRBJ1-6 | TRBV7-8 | CASSSGQASSYNSPLHF
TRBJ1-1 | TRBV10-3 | CAISDRPNTEAFF
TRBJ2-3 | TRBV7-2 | CASSRPLRDTQYF
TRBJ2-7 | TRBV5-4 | CASSSEGGQVKSYEQYF
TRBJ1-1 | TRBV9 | CASRPASIMNTEAFF
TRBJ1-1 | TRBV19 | CASSIIVKDEAFF
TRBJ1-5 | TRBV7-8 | CASSLGTGNQPQHF
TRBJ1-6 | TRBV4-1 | CASSQGTVYNSPLHF
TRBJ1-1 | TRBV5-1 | CASSLDREGGAFF